The TCR beta chain described here comes from a study of shared clonotypes between healthy human individuals. Trimming pared 2 bases from V and 6 bases from J, leaving 13 bases between. This CDR3 comprises 14 residues. Germline values: CDR1 MNHNS, CDR2 SASEGT. On this clone itself: No antigen is known for it.

Study-level points and caveats: Naive CD4 clonotype sharing across several donors was 4% to 5.5%.

The study ran the assay at deep level. Sequencing used immunoSEQ multiplex PCR; TCRdb keeps in-frame clones, though not all of them. The repertoire has 2 million to 2.5 million clones, about 94% of them found once; the top ten carry around 0.13%. The rearrangement uses TRBV6-1 and TRBJ1-1, with D perhaps TRBD1 (5 bases). Sequenced material: naive CD4+ T cells sorted from blood. Documented subset: CD45RA+ positively selected. The clonotype was recovered from a man younger than 35 in good health. The CDR3 bases are TGTGCCAGCAGTGAATGGGGACGAGGGCCTGAAGCTTTCTTT. Protein sequence: CASSEWGRGPEAFF.